A selection of T cell receptor beta chains follows, all from one sample in a study of OX40 agonist ivuxolimab in advanced cancers. Data came from immunoSEQ multiplex PCR; TCRdb stores just in-frame clones and leaves some out. The table includes 30,000 or so clones, 80% to 85% detected once. This sample comprised CD4+ or CD8+ T cells sorted from blood, obtained in a trial of the OX40 agonist ivuxolimab. The receptors originated from an adult with an advanced solid tumor such as melanoma, head and neck, liver or kidney cancer. CDR3s include the opening cysteine and the closing phenylalanine or tryptophan. D genes are given only for firm matches. Expanded clones get a size class; other rows say once, few or many, or leave the size out.

V,D,size,length,J,DNA,CDR3
TRBV21-1,.,.,21,TRBJ2-4,TGTGCCAGCAGCGTCTCCGGGACAGGGATTCCCCCGCTCCTAGCCAAAAACATTCAGTACTTC,CASSVSGTGIPPLLAKNIQYF
TRBV9,.,.,14,TRBJ1-2,TGTGCCAGCAGTCCCGGGGACGGGTTCTATGGCTACACCTTC,CASSPGDGFYGYTF
TRBV15,.,.,17,TRBJ2-2,TGTGCCACCAGCAGAGATCTCCGGGCTCTGCGAATGGGGGAGCTGTTTTTT,CATSRDLRALRMGELFF
TRBV9,.,medium-sized,13,TRBJ1-2,TGTGCCAGCAGCGTGGGAGGCGTCTATGGCTACACCTTC,CASSVGGVYGYTF
TRBV4-1,TRBD1,.,17,TRBJ2-2,TGCGCCAGCAGACGTGAGTCGGGCAGGGGGCGCGTCGGGGAGCTGTTTTTT,CASRRESGRGRVGELFF
TRBV13,TRBD2,.,13,TRBJ2-5,TGTGCCAGCAGGGGGGAGGGGCAAGAGACCCAGTACTTC,CASRGEGQETQYF
TRBV7-8,.,.,13,TRBJ2-7,TGTGCCAGCAGCTTAGTGCCCGACGGCGAGCAGTACTTC,CASSLVPDGEQYF
TRBV7-9,.,.,12,TRBJ1-1,TGTGCCAGCAGCTTCGAGGGGACTGAAGCTTTCTTT,CASSFEGTEAFF
TRBV5-1,.,.,15,TRBJ2-6,TGCGCCAGCAGCGACATCAGGGCTGGGGCCAACGTCCTGACTTTC,CASSDIRAGANVLTF
TRBV4-1,TRBD2,.,16,TRBJ2-7,TGCGCCAGCAGCCAAGGTGGGCTAGCGGGAGTCTACGAGCAGTACTTC,CASSQGGLAGVYEQYF
TRBV11-2,.,.,15,TRBJ2-3,TGTGCCAGCAGCTTAGTCGAAACGGGGCGGAATACGCAGTATTTT,CASSLVETGRNTQYF
TRBV2,.,once,10,TRBJ2-7,TGTGCCACCAAGGGGGGGGAGCAGTACTTC,CATKGGEQYF
TRBV19,.,once,14,TRBJ2-5,TGTGCCAGTAGTCGAAGGGGATTAAAAGAGACCCAGTACTTC,CASSRRGLKETQYF
TRBV28,TRBD2,.,15,TRBJ2-1,TGTGCCAGCAGTTTTTTAGCGGGACTGGGGAATGAGCAGTTCTTC,CASSFLAGLGNEQFF
TRBV18,.,.,12,TRBJ2-7,TGTGCCAGCTCACCGGGGAGGAACGAGCAGTACTTC,CASSPGRNEQYF
TRBV9,TRBD1,.,14,TRBJ2-7,TGTGCCAGCAGCGCCGGGACAGGGCCCTACGAGCAGTACTTC,CASSAGTGPYEQYF
TRBV27,.,.,10,TRBJ2-3,TGTGCCAGGGCCCCAGATACGCAGTATTTT,CARAPDTQYF
TRBV28,TRBD1,.,12,TRBJ2-7,TGTGCCCTAGGGACAGGGGTCGCCGAGCAGTACTTC,CALGTGVAEQYF
TRBV28,TRBD1,.,14,TRBJ1-1,TGTGCCAGCAGCCTAGCGGGACAGGACACTGAAGCTTTCTTT,CASSLAGQDTEAFF
TRBV28,TRBD2,.,16,TRBJ2-1,TGTGCCAGCAGTTTATGGGCTAGCGGGAGTATGAATGAGCAGTTCTTC,CASSLWASGSMNEQFF
TRBV5-1,.,.,16,TRBJ1-6,TGCGCCAGCAGTCTCAGGGAGGCCCTTTATAATTCACCCCTCCACTTT,CASSLREALYNSPLHF
TRBV5-1,TRBD2,.,17,TRBJ2-2,TGCGCCAGCAGCTTGTTAGGCGGGAGCCCCGGCACCGGGGAGCTGTTTTTT,CASSLLGGSPGTGELFF
TRBV7-9,.,.,16,TRBJ2-5,TGTGCCAGCAGCTTAGATGTGGGACGGATACAAGAGACCCAGTACTTC,CASSLDVGRIQETQYF
TRBV4-1,TRBD1,.,14,TRBJ1-4,TGCGCCAGCAGCCAAAGGGGACAGGGGAGGAGACTGTTTTTT,CASSQRGQGRRLFF
TRBV4-2,.,.,15,TRBJ2-7,TGTGCCAGCAGCTCCGAGGGGCTCTCATCCTACGAGCAGTACTTC,CASSSEGLSSYEQYF
TRBV5-1,TRBD1,.,15,TRBJ2-3,TGCGCCAGCAGCCCTTGGACAGGGGCGACAGATACGCAGTATTTT,CASSPWTGATDTQYF
TRBV4-3,TRBD2,.,18,TRBJ2-7,TGCGCCAGCAGCCAGGATAGCGGGGGGCCCGGAAGCTCCTACGAGCAGTACTTC,CASSQDSGGPGSSYEQYF
TRBV30,TRBD2,.,16,TRBJ2-3,TGTGCCTGGAAGGTAGGACTAGCGGGAGAAACAGATACGCAGTATTTT,CAWKVGLAGETDTQYF
TRBV7-9,.,.,14,TRBJ1-3,TGTGCCAGCAGCTTAGTGGTTCCTGGAAACACCATATATTTT,CASSLVVPGNTIYF
TRBV5-5,.,.,14,TRBJ1-2,TGTGCCAGCAGCTTGGAGCCGATTATCTATGGCTACACCTTC,CASSLEPIIYGYTF
TRBV4-1,.,.,13,TRBJ2-7,TGCGCCAGCAGCCAAGGAGGAGGGGTCGAGCAGTACTTC,CASSQGGGVEQYF
TRBV28,TRBD2,.,16,TRBJ2-7,TGTGCCAGCAGCCTTCCGACTAGCGCAAGCTCCTACGAGCAGTACTTC,CASSLPTSASSYEQYF
TRBV4-3,.,.,16,TRBJ2-7,TGCGCCAGCAGCCAAGATTTGGTGGGGGCAGCCTACGAGCAGTACTTC,CASSQDLVGAAYEQYF
TRBV14,.,.,10,TRBJ1-2,TGTGAGGACAGACCCTGCGGCTACACCTTC,CEDRPCGYTF
TRBV10-2,TRBD1,.,14,TRBJ2-7,TGCGCCAGCAGTGGGGTAACAGGGGGTTACGAGCAGTACTTC,CASSGVTGGYEQYF
TRBV7-3,TRBD2,once,14,TRBJ2-7,TGTGCCAGCAGCATTGGCGGGGGTGCCTACGAGCAGTACTTC,CASSIGGGAYEQYF
TRBV19,.,.,13,TRBJ2-3,TGTGCCAGTAGCCTAATAGCGGCAGATACGCAGTATTTT,CASSLIAADTQYF
TRBV7-3,.,.,15,TRBJ2-1,TGTGCCAGCAGCTCGGGATTAAGCTCCTACAATGAGCAGTTCTTC,CASSSGLSSYNEQFF
TRBV6-5,.,.,14,TRBJ2-7,TGTGCCAGCAGTTACTCGGGTAGCTCCTACGAGCAGTACTTC,CASSYSGSSYEQYF
TRBV5-1,TRBD1,.,14,TRBJ1-2,TGCGCCAGCAGCTGGACAGGGGTGAACTATGGCTACACCTTC,CASSWTGVNYGYTF
TRBV30,.,.,13,TRBJ1-2,TGTGCCTGGACGTTTGGAGCTAACTATGGCTACACCTTC,CAWTFGANYGYTF
TRBV7-2,.,.,15,TRBJ2-7,TGTGCCAGCAGACTCATAGGGACTGGCTCCTACGAGCAGTACTTC,CASRLIGTGSYEQYF
TRBV28,.,once,16,TRBJ2-2,TGTGCCAGCGGGGACGGAGAAGGTGGGGACACCGGGGAGCTGTTTTTT,CASGDGEGGDTGELFF
TRBV7-9,.,.,13,TRBJ2-7,TGTGCCAGCAGCTTGGGCGGGTACTACGAGCAGTACTTC,CASSLGGYYEQYF
TRBV12-1,.,.,17,TRBJ1-6,TGTGCCAGCAGCTTGGGCGTAGTCGGGGGCGATAATTCACCCCTCCACTTT,CASSLGVVGGDNSPLHF
TRBV6-5,.,.,13,TRBJ2-7,TGTGCCAGCAGTCCCCGGGGATCTTACGAGCAGTACTTC,CASSPRGSYEQYF
TRBV11-2,TRBD2,medium-sized,14,TRBJ2-3,TGTGCCAGCAGCGATGGTGGGAGGGGAGATACGCAGTATTTT,CASSDGGRGDTQYF
TRBV10-3,TRBD2,.,17,TRBJ2-1,TGTGCCATCAGTGGGACTAGCGGGAGCCTTGGAGTGAATGAGCAGTTCTTC,CAISGTSGSLGVNEQFF
TRBV10-3,.,.,16,TRBJ2-1,TGTGCCATCAGCGTCGACCAGGGGACCCCCTACAATGAGCAGTTCTTC,CAISVDQGTPYNEQFF